This T cell receptor (beta chain) originates from a study of blood T cell repertoires in COVID-19. Study-level information: COVID-19 samples, acute and convalescent, were from the United States, Italy and Spain.

Produced via immunoSEQ multiplex PCR; TCRdb's table is partial and in-frame only. The data hold fewer than 250,000 clones, with over 70% observed a single time. Across roughly 25 US areas, participants ranged in age from roughly 18 to 95 years. A COVID-19 case was met by exposed participants within 2 weeks before study entry. The ends were cut back, 9 bases at V and 0 bases at J, with 12 bases in the middle. This CDR3 comprises 14 residues. Germline CDR1 and CDR2: SNHLY and FYNNEI. The source is a woman aged 30 to 39 who had been exposed to COVID-19. Sequencing input: PBMCs or T cells enriched from blood (not recorded which). This chain links TRBV2 with TRBJ1-5, with D tentatively TRBD1 (5 bases). The CDR3 nucleotides are TGTGCCAGTAGACAGAGCTATAGCAATCAGCCCCAGCATTTT. Residues: CASRQSYSNQPQHF.